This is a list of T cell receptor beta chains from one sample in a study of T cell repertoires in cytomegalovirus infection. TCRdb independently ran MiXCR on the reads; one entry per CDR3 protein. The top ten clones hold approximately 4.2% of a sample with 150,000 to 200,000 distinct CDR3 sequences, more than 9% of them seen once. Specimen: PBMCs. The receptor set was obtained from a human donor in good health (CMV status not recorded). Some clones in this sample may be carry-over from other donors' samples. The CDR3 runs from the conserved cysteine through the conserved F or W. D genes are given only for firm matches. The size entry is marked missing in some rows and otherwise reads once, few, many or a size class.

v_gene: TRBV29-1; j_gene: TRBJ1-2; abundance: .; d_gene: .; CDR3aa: CSVEEGHGYTF; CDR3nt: TGCAGCGTTGAAGAAGGGCATGGCTACACCTTC
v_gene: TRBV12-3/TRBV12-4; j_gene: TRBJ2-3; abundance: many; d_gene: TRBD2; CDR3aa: CASSLEFLAGTDTQYF; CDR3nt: TGTGCCAGCAGCTTAGAGTTTCTAGCGGGCACAGATACGCAGTATTTT
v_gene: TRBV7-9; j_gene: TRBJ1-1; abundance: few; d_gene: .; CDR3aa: CASSLGQGKAFF; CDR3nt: TGTGCCAGCAGCTTAGGCCAGGGGAAGGCTTTCTTT
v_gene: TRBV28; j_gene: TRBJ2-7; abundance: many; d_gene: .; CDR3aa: CASSPWGQNSYEQYF; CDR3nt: TGTGCCAGCAGCCCCTGGGGGCAGAACTCCTACGAGCAGTACTTC
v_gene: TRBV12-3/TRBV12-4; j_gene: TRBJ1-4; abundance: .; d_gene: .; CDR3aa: CASSVSGRGEKLFF; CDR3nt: TGTGCCAGCAGTGTGAGCGGGAGAGGAGAAAAACTGTTTTTT
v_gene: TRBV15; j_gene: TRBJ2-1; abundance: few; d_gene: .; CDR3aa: CATSRDLGAPYNEQFF; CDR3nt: TGTGCCACCAGCAGGGACTTGGGAGCCCCCTACAATGAGCAGTTCTTC
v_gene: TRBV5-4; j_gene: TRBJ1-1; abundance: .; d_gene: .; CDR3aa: CASSPGRKGTEAFF; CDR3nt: TGTGCCAGCAGCCCCGGGAGGAAAGGAACTGAAGCTTTCTTT
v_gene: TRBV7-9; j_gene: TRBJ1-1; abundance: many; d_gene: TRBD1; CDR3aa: CASSTHDTTGVSAEAFF; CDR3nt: TGTGCCAGCAGCACTCACGATACGACAGGGGTTAGCGCTGAAGCTTTCTTT
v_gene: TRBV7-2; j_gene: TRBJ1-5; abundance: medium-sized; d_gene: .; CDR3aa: CASSTDAEDGPQHF; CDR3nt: TGTGCCAGCAGCACGGACGCAGAGGATGGTCCCCAGCATTTT
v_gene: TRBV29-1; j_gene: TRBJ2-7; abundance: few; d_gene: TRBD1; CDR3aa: CSAERTGGAGEQYF; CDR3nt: TGCAGCGCCGAGCGGACAGGGGGCGCGGGGGAGCAGTACTTC
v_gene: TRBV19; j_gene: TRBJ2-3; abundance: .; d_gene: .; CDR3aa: CASSIRVGPETDTQYF; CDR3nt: TGTGCCAGTAGTATTCGCGTGGGGCCGGAAACAGATACGCAGTATTTT
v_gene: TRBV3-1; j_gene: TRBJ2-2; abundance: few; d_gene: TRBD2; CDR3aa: CASSQGSGGTGELFF; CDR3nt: TGTGCCAGCAGCCAAGGCAGCGGGGGCACCGGGGAGCTGTTTTTT
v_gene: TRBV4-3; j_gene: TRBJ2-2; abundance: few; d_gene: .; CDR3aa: CASSQVAGLAGELFF; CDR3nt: TGCGCCAGCAGCCAAGTGGCAGGGTTGGCCGGGGAGCTGTTTTTT
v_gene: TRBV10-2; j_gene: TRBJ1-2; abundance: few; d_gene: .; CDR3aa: CASSEGSRFLGYGYTF; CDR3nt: TGCGCCAGCAGTGAAGGGTCCCGCTTCTTGGGCTATGGCTACACCTTC
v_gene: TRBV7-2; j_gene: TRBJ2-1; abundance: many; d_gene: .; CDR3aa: CASSLRPIPPYNEQFF; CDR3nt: TGTGCCAGCAGCCTTCGACCGATCCCACCATACAATGAGCAGTTCTTC
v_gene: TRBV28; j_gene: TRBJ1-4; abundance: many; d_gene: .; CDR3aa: CASLPGIVATNEKLFF; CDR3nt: TGTGCCAGCCTTCCAGGGATTGTGGCAACTAATGAAAAACTGTTTTTT
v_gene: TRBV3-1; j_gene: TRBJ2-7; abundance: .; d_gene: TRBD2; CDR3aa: CASSQGRGGQHEQYF; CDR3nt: TGTGCCAGCAGCCAGGGGCGGGGGGGCCAACACGAGCAGTACTTC
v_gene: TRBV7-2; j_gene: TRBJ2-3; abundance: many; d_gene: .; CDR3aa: CASGRGAGDTQYF; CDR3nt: TGTGCCAGCGGGAGGGGGGCGGGAGATACGCAGTATTTT
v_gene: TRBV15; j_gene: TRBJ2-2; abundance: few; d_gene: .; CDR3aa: CATSRGGAHTGELFF; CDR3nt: TGTGCCACCAGCAGAGGGGGGGCGCACACCGGGGAGCTGTTTTTT
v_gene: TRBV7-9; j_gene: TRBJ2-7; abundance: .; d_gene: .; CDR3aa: CASSSVGAYEQYF; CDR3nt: TGTGCCAGCAGTTCAGTCGGGGCCTACGAGCAGTACTTC
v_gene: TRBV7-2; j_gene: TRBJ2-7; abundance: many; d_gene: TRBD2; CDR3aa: CASSLAGGTTYEQYF; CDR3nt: TGTGCCAGCAGCTTAGCGGGGGGGACGACCTACGAGCAGTACTTC
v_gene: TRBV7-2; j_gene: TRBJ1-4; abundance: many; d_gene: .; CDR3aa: CASSLPGEKLFF; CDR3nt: TGTGCCAGCAGCTTACCTGGTGAAAAACTGTTTTTT
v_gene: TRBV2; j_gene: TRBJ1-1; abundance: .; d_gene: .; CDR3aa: CASSGRQRGAFF; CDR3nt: TGTGCCAGCAGTGGGAGACAGCGCGGGGCTTTCTTT
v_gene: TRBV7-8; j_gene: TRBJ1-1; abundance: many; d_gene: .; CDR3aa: CASSLDAEAFF; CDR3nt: TGTGCCAGCAGCTTAGACGCTGAAGCTTTCTTT
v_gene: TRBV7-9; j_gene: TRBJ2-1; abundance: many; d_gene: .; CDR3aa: CASSREGGVSYNEQFF; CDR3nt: TGTGCCAGCAGCCGAGAAGGGGGGGTCTCCTACAATGAGCAGTTCTTC
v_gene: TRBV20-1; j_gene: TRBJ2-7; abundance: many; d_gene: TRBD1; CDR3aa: CSARDIRDSYEQYF; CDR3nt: TGCAGTGCTAGAGATATACGGGACAGCTACGAGCAGTACTTC
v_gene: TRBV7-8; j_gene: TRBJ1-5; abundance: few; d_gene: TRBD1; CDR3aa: CASSGGTGSIFSNQPQHF; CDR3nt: TGTGCCAGCAGCGGAGGGACAGGGTCTATATTTAGCAATCAGCCCCAGCATTTT
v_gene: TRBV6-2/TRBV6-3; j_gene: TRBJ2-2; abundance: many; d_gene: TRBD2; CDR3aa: CASSYPGGLAPKNTGELFF; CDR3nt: TGTGCCAGCAGTTACCCAGGAGGACTAGCGCCGAAGAACACCGGGGAGCTGTTTTTT
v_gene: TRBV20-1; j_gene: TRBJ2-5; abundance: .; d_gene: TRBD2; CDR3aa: CSADYGLAGGRQETQYF; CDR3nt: TGCAGTGCGGATTACGGACTAGCGGGAGGCCGCCAAGAGACCCAGTACTTC
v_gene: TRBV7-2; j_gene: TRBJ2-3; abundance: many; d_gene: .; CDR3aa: CASSLGPRVDTQYF; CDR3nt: TGTGCCAGCAGCTTAGGACCGAGGGTAGATACGCAGTATTTT
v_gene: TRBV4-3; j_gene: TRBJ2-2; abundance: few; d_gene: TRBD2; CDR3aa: CASSPYSGGQSTGELFF; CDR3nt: TGCGCCAGCAGCCCCTACTCGGGGGGGCAAAGCACCGGGGAGCTGTTTTTT
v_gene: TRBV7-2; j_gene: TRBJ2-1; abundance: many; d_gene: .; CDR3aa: CASSLAPGSGEQFF; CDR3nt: TGTGCCAGCAGCTTAGCTCCAGGGTCGGGTGAGCAGTTCTTC
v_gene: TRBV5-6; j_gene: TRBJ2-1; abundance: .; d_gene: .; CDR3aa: CASSREGFSSGSLYNEQFF; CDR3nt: TGTGCCAGCAGCCGCGAAGGATTCTCGTCGGGCAGCCTTTACAATGAGCAGTTCTTC
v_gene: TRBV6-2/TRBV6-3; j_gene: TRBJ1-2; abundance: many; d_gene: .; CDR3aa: CASSKHGTETNYGYTF; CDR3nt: TGTGCCAGCAGTAAACACGGGACTGAAACTAACTATGGCTACACCTTC
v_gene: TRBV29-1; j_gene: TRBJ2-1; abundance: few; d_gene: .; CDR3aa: CSVEETGGGNEQFF; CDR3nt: TGCAGCGTTGAAGAAACCGGGGGTGGCAATGAGCAGTTCTTC
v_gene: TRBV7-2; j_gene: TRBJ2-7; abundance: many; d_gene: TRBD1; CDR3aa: CASNSRQGPYEQYF; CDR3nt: TGTGCCAGCAACTCCCGACAGGGCCCCTACGAGCAGTACTTC
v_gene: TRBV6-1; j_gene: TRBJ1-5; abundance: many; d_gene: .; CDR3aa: CASSDQQGSNQPQHF; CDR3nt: TGTGCCAGCAGTGATCAACAGGGATCGAATCAGCCCCAGCATTTT
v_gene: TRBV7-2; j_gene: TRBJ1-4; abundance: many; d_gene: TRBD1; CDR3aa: CASSLVVTGVEKLFF; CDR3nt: TGTGCCAGCAGCTTAGTGGTGACAGGGGTAGAAAAACTGTTTTTT
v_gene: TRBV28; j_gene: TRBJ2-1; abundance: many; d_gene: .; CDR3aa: CASSPRTIEQFF; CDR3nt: TGTGCCAGCAGCCCTAGGACTATTGAGCAGTTCTTC
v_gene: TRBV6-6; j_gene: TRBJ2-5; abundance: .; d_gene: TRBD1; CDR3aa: CASRPGQGAAQYF; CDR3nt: TGTGCCAGCAGACCGGGACAGGGTGCAGCCCAGTACTTC
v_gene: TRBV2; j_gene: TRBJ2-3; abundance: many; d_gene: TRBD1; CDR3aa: CASRRQGVGTDTQYF; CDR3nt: TGTGCCAGCAGGAGACAGGGGGTCGGCACAGATACGCAGTATTTT
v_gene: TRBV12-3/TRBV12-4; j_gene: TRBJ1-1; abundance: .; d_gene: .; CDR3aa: CASSLGGRENTEAFF; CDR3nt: TGTGCCAGCAGTTTGGGGGGACGGGAAAACACTGAAGCTTTCTTT
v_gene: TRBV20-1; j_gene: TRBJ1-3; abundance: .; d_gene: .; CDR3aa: CSATTSNTIYF; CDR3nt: TGCAGTGCAACGACATCAAACACCATATATTTT
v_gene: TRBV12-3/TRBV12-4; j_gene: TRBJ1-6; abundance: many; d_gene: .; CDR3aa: CASSWSTRGSPLHF; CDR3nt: TGTGCCAGCAGCTGGAGCACCCGGGGTTCACCCCTCCACTTT
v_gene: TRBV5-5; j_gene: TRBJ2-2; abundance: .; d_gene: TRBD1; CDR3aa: CASSLGQGVTGELFF; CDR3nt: TGTGCCAGCAGCTTGGGACAGGGTGTGACCGGGGAGCTGTTTTTT
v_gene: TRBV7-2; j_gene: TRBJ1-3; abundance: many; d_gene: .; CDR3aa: CASTPPVSSGNTIYF; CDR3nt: TGTGCCAGCACCCCACCGGTTTCCTCTGGAAACACCATATATTTT
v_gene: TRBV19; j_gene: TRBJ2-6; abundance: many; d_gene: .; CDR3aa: CASSPAGTYRSGANVLTF; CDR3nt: TGTGCCAGTAGTCCCGCGGGGACTTACCGCTCTGGGGCCAACGTCCTGACTTTC
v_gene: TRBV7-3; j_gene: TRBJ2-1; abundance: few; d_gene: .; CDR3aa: CASSLMTGRGYNEQFF; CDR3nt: TGTGCCAGCAGCTTAATGACCGGGAGAGGGTACAATGAGCAGTTCTTC
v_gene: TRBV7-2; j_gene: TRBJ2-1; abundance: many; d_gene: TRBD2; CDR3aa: CASSANRLADNEQFF; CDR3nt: TGTGCCAGCAGCGCGAACCGACTAGCAGACAATGAGCAGTTCTTC
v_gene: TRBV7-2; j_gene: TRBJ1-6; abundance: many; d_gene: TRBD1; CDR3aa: CASSLEGTGRSPLHF; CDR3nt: TGTGCCAGCAGCTTAGAGGGGACAGGGCGGTCACCCCTCCACTTT
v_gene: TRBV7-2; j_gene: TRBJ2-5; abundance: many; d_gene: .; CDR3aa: CASSLDGRGRETQYF; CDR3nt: TGTGCCAGCAGCTTAGACGGGCGAGGAAGGGAGACCCAGTACTTC
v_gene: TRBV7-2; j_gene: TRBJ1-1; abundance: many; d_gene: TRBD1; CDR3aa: CASSLDRGRSNFF; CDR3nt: TGTGCCAGCAGCTTGGACAGGGGGCGTTCAAATTTCTTT
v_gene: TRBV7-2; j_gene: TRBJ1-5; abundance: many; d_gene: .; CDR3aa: CASSFHRDSNQPQHF; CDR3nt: TGTGCCAGCAGCTTCCACAGGGATAGCAATCAGCCCCAGCATTTT
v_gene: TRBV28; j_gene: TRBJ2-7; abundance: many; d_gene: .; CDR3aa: CASSPNQENEQYF; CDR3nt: TGTGCCAGCAGCCCCAACCAAGAAAACGAGCAGTACTTC
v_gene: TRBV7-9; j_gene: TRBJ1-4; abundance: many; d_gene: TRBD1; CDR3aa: CASSLRRTGVEEKLFF; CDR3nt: TGTGCCAGCAGCTTAAGAAGGACAGGGGTGGAGGAAAAACTGTTTTTT
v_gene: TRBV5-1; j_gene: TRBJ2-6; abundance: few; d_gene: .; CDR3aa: CASSLGQFSGANVLTF; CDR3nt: TGCGCCAGCAGCTTGGGACAGTTCTCTGGGGCCAACGTCCTGACTTTC
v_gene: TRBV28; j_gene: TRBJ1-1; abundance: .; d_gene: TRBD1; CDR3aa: CASRGTGENTEAFF; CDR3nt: TGTGCCAGCAGAGGGACAGGGGAGAACACTGAAGCTTTCTTT